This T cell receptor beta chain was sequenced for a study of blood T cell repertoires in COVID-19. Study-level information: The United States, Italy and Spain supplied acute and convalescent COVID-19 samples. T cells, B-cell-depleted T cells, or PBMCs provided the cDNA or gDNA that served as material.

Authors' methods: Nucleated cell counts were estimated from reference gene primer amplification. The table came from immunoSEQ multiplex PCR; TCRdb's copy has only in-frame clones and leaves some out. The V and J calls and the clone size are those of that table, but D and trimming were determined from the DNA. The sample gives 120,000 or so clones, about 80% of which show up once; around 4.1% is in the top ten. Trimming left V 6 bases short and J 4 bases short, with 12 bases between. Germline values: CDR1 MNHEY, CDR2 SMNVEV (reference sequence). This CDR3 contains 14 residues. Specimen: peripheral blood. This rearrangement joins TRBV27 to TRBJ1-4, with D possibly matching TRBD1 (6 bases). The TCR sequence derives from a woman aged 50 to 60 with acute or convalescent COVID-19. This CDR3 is CASRITGLNEKLFF. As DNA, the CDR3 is TGTGCCAGCAGGATAACAGGGCTTAATGAAAAACTGTTTTTT.